These 8 T cell receptor beta chains were sequenced from one sample in a study of CDR3 diversity in severe acne. TCRdb used MiXCR to reprocess the PCR reads, holding one entry per CDR3 protein. The table lists tens of thousands of distinct CDR3 sequences, around 54% of them singletons. Input material: blood. All receptors come from a male donor with severe acne vulgaris.

The chain is built from TRBV15 and TRBJ2-2; 7 positions agree with TRBD2. The germline V gene has CDR1 LNHNV and CDR2 YYDKDF (reference sequence). The CDR3 is 15 amino acids. The junction had 3 bases not matched to a gene; V was cut back by 4 bases and J by 1 base. CDR3 in amino acids: CATSIWGGNTGELFF. The DNA for the CDR3 is TGTGCCACCAGCATATGGGGGGGGAACACCGGGGAGCTGTTTTTT.

This chain links TRBV29-1 with TRBJ1-1, with 9 bases that match TRBD1. V shed 6 bases, J shed 5 bases, and the junction held 7 bases outside the gene matches. Germline CDR1 reads SQVTM; CDR2 reads ANQGSEA. CDR3 length: 13 residues. The CDR3 region is CSVGNRGLTEAFF. The CDR3 region has the DNA TGCAGCGTAGGGAACAGGGGGCTTACTGAAGCTTTCTTT.

With regard to this clonotype: Since no conserved phenylalanine or tryptophan closes the CDR3, a read error is the likely cause. This sequence joins TRBV4-3 and TRBJ2-7, with D tentatively TRBD1 or TRBD2 (5 bases each). Per germline, CDR1 LGHNA and CDR2 YSLEER. The CDR3 covers 13 residues. With 5 bases removed from V and 3 bases from J, the gap between germline ends came to 11 bases. CDR3 in amino acids: CASSSGRIYEQYL. CDR3 DNA: TGCGCCAGCAGCTCGGGACGGATCTACGAGCAGTACCTC.

This clonotype was counted at least ten times. The chain couples TRBV24-1 to TRBJ2-7; 8 nucleotides align to TRBD2. Germline V gives CDR1 KGHDR, CDR2 SFDVKD. The CDR3 runs to 14 residues. The junction had 10 bases not matched to a gene; V was cut back by 4 bases and J by 9 bases. This chain's CDR3 is CATSEGSGAKGQYF. CDR3 DNA: TGTGCCACCAGTGAAGGTAGCGGGGCAAAAGGGCAGTACTTC.

This clonotype was seen ten or more times. This chain connects TRBV2 to TRBJ2-2, with a possible D match to TRBD1 (7 bases). V was cut by 6 bases and J by 4 bases, with 21 bases left in between. Per germline, CDR1 SNHLY and CDR2 FYNNEI. The CDR3 has 17 amino acids. The CDR3 is CASSLIGGGAGTGELFF. The CDR3 bases are TGTGCCAGCAGCCTGATTGGAGGGGGCGCAGGCACCGGGGAGCTGTTTTTT.

This clonotype has just a few counts. The chain uses TRBV12-5 and TRBJ1-2; 10 positions agree with TRBD1. Per germline, CDR1 LGHNT and CDR2 FRNRAP. This CDR3 comprises 19 residues. Losses at the gene ends were 3 bases for V and 3 bases for J; bases not matched to a gene: 16. This CDR3 is CASGFGVKGGGQGYYGYTF. CDR3 DNA: TGTGCTAGTGGTTTTGGTGTTAAGGGGGGGGGACAGGGGTACTATGGCTACACCTTC.

At least ten counts were recorded for this clonotype. The CDR3 sequence: CASSFFGGRSSGNEQFF. CDR3 DNA: TGTGCCAGCAGTTTTTTTGGGGGACGCAGCTCGGGGAATGAGCAGTTCTTC. The rearrangement uses TRBV27 and TRBJ2-1; D assignment may be TRBD1 or TRBD2 (5 bases each). Trimming shortened V by 3 bases and J by 7 bases, and 22 bases separated the two germline ends. The germline gives CDR1 MNHEY, CDR2 SMNVEV (reference sequence). This CDR3 is 17 amino acids long.

This chain connects TRBV7-9 to TRBJ2-5; D unresolved. In germline, CDR1 is SEHNR, CDR2 FQNEAQ (reference sequence). Trimming shortened V by 5 bases and J by 4 bases, and 17 bases separated the two germline ends. This CDR3 region has 15 residues. In nucleotides, the CDR3 is TGTGCCAGCAGCCCACACGCAAAGGGTGGAGAGACCCAGTACTTC. Its protein is CASSPHAKGGETQYF.